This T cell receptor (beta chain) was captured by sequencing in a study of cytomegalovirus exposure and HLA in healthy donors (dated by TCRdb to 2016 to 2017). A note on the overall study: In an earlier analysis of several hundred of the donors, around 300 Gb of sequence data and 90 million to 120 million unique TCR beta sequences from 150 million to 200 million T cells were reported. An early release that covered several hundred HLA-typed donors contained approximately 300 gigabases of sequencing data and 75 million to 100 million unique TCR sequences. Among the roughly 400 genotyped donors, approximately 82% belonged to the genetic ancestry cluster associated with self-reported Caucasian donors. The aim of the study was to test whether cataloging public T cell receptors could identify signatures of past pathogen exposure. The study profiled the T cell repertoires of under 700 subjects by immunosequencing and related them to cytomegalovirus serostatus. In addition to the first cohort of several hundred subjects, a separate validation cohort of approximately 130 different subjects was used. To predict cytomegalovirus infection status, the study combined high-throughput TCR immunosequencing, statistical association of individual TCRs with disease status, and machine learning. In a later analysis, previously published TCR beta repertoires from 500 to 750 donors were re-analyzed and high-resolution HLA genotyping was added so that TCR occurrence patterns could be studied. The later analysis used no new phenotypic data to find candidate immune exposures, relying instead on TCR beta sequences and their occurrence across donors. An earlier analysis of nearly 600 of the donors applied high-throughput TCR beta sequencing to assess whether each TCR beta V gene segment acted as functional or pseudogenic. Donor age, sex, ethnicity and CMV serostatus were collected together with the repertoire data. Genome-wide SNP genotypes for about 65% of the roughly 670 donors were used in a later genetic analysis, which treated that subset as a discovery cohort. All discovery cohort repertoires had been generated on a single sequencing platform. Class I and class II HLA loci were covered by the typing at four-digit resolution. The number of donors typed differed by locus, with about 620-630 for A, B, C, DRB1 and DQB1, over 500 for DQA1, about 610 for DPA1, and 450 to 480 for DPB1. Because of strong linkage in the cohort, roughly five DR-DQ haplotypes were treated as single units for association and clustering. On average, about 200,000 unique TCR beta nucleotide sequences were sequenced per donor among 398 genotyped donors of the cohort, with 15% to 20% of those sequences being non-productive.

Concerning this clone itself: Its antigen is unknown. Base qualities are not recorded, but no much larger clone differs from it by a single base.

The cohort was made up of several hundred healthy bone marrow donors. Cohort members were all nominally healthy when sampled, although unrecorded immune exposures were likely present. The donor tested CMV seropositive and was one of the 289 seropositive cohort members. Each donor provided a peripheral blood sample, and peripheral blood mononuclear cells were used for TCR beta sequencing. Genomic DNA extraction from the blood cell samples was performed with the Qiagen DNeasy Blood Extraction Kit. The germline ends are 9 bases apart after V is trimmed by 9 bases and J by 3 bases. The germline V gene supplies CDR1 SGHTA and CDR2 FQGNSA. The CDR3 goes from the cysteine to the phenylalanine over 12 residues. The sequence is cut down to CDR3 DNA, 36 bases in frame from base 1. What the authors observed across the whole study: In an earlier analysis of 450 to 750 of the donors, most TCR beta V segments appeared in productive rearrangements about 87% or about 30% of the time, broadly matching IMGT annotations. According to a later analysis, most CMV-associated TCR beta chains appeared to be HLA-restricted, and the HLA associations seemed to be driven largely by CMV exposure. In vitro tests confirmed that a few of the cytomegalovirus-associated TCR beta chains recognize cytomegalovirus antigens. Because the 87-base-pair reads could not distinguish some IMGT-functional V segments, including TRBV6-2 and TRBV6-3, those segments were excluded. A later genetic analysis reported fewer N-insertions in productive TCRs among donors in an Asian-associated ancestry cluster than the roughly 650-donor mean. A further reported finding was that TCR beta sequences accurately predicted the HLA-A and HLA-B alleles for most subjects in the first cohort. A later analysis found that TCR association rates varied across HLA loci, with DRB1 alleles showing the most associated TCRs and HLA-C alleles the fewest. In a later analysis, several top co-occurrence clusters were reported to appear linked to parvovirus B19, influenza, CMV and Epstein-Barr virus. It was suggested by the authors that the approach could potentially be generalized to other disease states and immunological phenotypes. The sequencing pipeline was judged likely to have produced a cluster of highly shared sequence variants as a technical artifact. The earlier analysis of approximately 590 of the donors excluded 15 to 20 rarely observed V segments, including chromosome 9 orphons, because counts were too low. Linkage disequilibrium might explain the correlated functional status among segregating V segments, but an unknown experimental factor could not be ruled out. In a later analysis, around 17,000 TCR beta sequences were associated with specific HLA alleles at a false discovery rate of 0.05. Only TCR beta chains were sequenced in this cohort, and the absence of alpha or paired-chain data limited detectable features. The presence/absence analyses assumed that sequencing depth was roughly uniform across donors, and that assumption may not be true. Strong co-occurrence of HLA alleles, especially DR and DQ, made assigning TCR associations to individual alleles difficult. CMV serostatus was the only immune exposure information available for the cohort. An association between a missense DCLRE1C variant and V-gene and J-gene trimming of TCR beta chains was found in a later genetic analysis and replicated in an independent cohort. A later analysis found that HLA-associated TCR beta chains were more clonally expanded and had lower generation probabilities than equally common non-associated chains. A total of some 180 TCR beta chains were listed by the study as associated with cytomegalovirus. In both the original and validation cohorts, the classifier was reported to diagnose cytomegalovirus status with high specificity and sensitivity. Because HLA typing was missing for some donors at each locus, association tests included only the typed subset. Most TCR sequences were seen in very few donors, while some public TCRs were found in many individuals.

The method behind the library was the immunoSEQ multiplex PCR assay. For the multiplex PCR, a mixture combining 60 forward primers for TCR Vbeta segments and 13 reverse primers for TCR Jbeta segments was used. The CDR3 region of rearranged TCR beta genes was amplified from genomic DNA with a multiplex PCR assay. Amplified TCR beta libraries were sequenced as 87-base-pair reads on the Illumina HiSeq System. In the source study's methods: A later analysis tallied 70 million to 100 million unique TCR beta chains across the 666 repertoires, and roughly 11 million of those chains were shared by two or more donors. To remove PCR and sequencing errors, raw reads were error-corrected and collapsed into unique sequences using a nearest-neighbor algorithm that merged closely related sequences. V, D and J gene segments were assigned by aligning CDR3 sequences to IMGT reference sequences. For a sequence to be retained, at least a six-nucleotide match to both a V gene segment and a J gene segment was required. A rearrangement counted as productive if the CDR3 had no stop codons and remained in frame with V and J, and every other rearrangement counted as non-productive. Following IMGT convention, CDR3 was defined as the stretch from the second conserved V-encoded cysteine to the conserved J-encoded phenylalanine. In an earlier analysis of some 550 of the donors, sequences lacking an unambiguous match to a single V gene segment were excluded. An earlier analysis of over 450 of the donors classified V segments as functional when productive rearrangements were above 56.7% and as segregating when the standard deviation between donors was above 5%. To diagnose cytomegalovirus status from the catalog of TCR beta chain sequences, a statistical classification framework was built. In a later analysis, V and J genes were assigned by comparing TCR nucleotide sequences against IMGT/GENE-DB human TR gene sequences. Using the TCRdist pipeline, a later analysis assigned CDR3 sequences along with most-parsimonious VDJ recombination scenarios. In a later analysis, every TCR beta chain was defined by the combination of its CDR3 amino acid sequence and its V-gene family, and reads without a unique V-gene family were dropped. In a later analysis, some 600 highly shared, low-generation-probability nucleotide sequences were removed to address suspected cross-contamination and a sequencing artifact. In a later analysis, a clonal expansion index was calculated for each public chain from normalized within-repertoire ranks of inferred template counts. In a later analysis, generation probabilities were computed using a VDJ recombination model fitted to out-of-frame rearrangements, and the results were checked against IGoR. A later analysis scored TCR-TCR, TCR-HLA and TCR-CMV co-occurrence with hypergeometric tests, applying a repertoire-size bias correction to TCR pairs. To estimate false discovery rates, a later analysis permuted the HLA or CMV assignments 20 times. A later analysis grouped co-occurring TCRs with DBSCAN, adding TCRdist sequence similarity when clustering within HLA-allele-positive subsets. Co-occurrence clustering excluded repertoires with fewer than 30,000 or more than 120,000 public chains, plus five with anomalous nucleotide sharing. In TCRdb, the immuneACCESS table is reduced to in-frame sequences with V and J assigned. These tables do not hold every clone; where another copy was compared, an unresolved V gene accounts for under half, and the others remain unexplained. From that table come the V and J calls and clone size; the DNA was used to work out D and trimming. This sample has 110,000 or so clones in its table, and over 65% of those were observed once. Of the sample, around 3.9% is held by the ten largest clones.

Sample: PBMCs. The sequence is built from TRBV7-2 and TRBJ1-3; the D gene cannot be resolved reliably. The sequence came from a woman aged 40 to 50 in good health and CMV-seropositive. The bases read TGTGCCAGTAGCATTCATGGAAACACCATATATTTT. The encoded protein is CASSIHGNTIYF.